These 28 T cell receptor beta chains were sequenced from one sample in a study of response to subunit inactivated influenza vaccine. TCRdb re-called the RT-PCR reads with MiXCR, one entry per CDR3 protein. The sample holds 500,000 to 550,000 distinct CDR3 sequences, 7.2% seen once. Sample: PBMCs from blood, taken less than 30 months after vaccination. The receptors originated from a man between 50 and 70 years old who received an inactivated influenza vaccine.

Ten or more counts support this clonotype. The genes are TRBV5-5 and TRBJ2-7; either TRBD1 or TRBD2 may supply D (6 bases each). Between the trimmed V and J ends, which lost 3 bases and 2 bases, there was a span of 12 bases. The CDR3 covers 14 residues. Per germline, CDR1 SGHKS and CDR2 YYEKEE (reference sequence). CDR3 coding DNA: TGTGCCAGCAGCTGGGGGGCAGGGGCCTACGAGCAGTACTTC. This codes for CASSWGAGAYEQYF.

In this sample, this clonotype turned up many times. The gene calls are TRBV6-1 and TRBJ2-3; D is possibly TRBD1 (6 bases). The germline V gene has CDR1 MNHNS and CDR2 SASEGT. The V gene lost 5 bases and the J gene lost 2 bases, with 11 bases spanning the gap. The CDR3 consists of 14 residues. CDR3 nucleotide sequence: TGTGCCAGCAGTAGGACAGCGAACACAGATACGCAGTATTTT. Translation gives CASSRTANTDTQYF.

The V and J genes are TRBV3-1 and TRBJ2-5; weak D call: TRBD1 (6 bases). Germline V lookup: CDR1 LGHDT, CDR2 YNNKEL (reference sequence). V lost 4 bases and J lost 5, with 11 bases in between. The CDR3 has 13 residues. The CDR3 is CASSPTGLETQYF. CDR3 bases: TGTGCCAGCAGCCCCACAGGGTTGGAGACCCAGTACTTC.

In this sample, this clonotype turned up many times. The chain links TRBV20-1 to TRBJ2-7, with D possibly TRBD1 on 6 matching bases. Trimming shortened V by 0 bases and J by 4 bases, and 13 bases separated the two germline ends. Germline V lookup: CDR1 DFQATT, CDR2 SNEGSKA (reference sequence). This CDR3 contains 14 residues. Written as DNA, the CDR3 is TGCAGTGCTAGAGACACCAGGGGAAGTTACGAGCAGTACTTC. This codes for CSARDTRGSYEQYF.

This clonotype occurred a few times. V and J are TRBV2 and TRBJ1-1, with 8 bases matching TRBD1. Trimming at V came to 6 bases and at J to 7 bases, leaving 10 bases not matched to a gene. The CDR3 is 14 residues long. The germline gives CDR1 SNHLY, CDR2 FYNNEI. The CDR3 region has the DNA TGTGCCAGCAGCGCCCGTGGACAGGGACTTGAAGCTTTCTTT. Residues: CASSARGQGLEAFF.

The V gene is TRBV18, the J gene TRBJ2-1; 8 nucleotides agree with TRBD2. This CDR3 contains 15 residues. CDR1 and CDR2 from the germline V gene are KGHSH and LQKENI. J was trimmed by 10 bases and V by 0 bases; bases with no gene match: 8. The CDR3 spells CASSPPSLAGREQFF. The CDR3 DNA reads TGTGCCAGCTCACCACCATCGCTAGCGGGTAGAGAGCAGTTCTTC.

This clonotype appeared many times. The J gene is TRBJ2-7, the V gene TRBV20-1; possibly TRBD2 for D (6 bases). CDR1 is DFQATT and CDR2 is SNEGSKA in the germline V gene (reference sequence). The CDR3 covers 12 residues. Trimming removed 7 bases at V and 4 bases at J, with 14 bases between. The CDR3 is CSVRGDGYEQYF. DNA for the CDR3: TGCAGTGTGCGGGGAGACGGGTACGAGCAGTACTTC.

The chain uses TRBV20-1 and TRBJ1-2; possibly TRBD1 for D (6 bases). This CDR3 region has 15 residues. V was clipped by 3 bases and J by 7 bases, with 21 bases between them. CDR1 DFQATT and CDR2 SNEGSKA come from the germline V gene (reference sequence). DNA of the CDR3: TGCAGTGCTAGCGACAGTAAGGGGGATTTAGGTGGCTACACCTTC. This gives the protein CSASDSKGDLGGYTF.

The J gene is TRBJ2-6, the V gene TRBV7-9; D remains unclear. The CDR3 has 15 amino acids. With 4 bases removed from V and 0 bases from J, the gap between germline ends came to 7 bases. Germline V gene lookup returns CDR1 SEHNR and CDR2 FQNEAQ (reference sequence). Here the CDR3 reads CASSSQASGANVLTF. The CDR3, as DNA: TGTGCCAGCAGCTCCCAAGCCTCTGGGGCCAACGTCCTGACTTTC. Full variable domain (remainder filled in from reference TRBV7-9 and TRBJ2-6): DTGVSQNPRHKITKRGQNVTFRCDPISEHNRLYWYRQTLGQGPEFLTYFQNEAQLEKSRLLSDRFSAERPKGSFSTLEIQRTEQGDSAMYLCASSSQASGANVLTFGAGSRLTVL.

The CDR3 region has the DNA TGTGCCAGCAGCTTATGTGTCTTGGGACAGTTGTACGAGCAGTACTTC. The encoded protein is CASSLCVLGQLYEQYF. The rearrangement joins TRBV7-6 to TRBJ2-7; 7 nucleotides match TRBD1. Germline CDR1 is SGHVS and CDR2 is FNYEAQ. The CDR3 contains 16 residues. V lost 2 bases, J lost 4 bases, and 11 bases stayed unmatched.

This clonotype was counted ten times or more. The chain uses TRBV20-1 and TRBJ2-7; D call uncertain. Trimming cost V 3 bases and J 5 bases, with 11 bases left between them. Germline CDR1 is DFQATT and CDR2 is SNEGSKA (reference sequence). This CDR3 has 12 residues. The CDR3 here is CSASSTNNEQYF. Written as DNA, the CDR3 is TGCAGTGCTAGTTCGACGAATAACGAGCAGTACTTC.

This clonotype was detected many times. This chain uses TRBV9 with TRBJ2-7; tentatively, D is TRBD2 (5 bases). The V gene lost 0 bases and the J gene lost 7 bases, with 17 bases spanning the gap. Germline CDR1 and CDR2: SGDLS and YYNGEE. This CDR3 is built from 15 residues. CDR3 sequence reads: CASSVAGNPPSEQYF. The CDR3 region has the DNA TGTGCCAGCAGCGTAGCCGGGAACCCCCCGTCTGAGCAGTACTTC.

The rearrangement joins TRBV6-2 or TRBV6-3 to TRBJ1-5, with D unclear. The CDR3 spans 14 residues. V was pared by 6 bases and J by 4 bases, with 13 bases between. CDR1 is MNHEY and CDR2 is SVGEGT in the germline V gene. CDR3 coding DNA: TGTGCCAGCAGGACCTTGCTAGATAATCAGCCCCAGCATTTT. Residues: CASRTLLDNQPQHF.

The table lists this clonotype with a few counts. V is TRBV15 and J is TRBJ2-1, with 11 bases lining up with TRBD2. The CDR3 runs 16 residues. V lost 1 base and J lost 5; bases outside the gene matches: 4. Germline V gene data show CDR1 as LNHNV and CDR2 as YYDKDF (reference sequence). The CDR3 sequence: CATSRVLLAGDNEQFF. DNA of the CDR3: TGTGCCACCAGCAGAGTTTTACTAGCGGGGGACAATGAGCAGTTCTTC.

This clonotype has more than one count but fewer than ten. The chain is built from TRBV20-1 and TRBJ2-5, with a tentative D call TRBD1 (5 bases). Germline V gives CDR1 DFQATT, CDR2 SNEGSKA (reference sequence). The CDR3 is 13 amino acids. The V end lost 6 bases, the J end lost 4 bases, and 15 bases lay between the germline ends. Here the CDR3 reads CSASPSDRETQYF. The CDR3 DNA follows: TGCAGTGCGAGCCCATCCGACAGAGAGACCCAGTACTTC.

The chain recombines TRBV7-2 with TRBJ2-7; no clear D gene. The V and J ends lost 4 bases and 2 bases respectively, with 9 bases between them. Per germline, CDR1 SGHTA and CDR2 FQGNSA. This CDR3 spans 13 amino acids. Here the CDR3 DNA reads TGTGCCAGCAGCTCCCGGGCCCCCTACGAGCAGTACTTC. It yields the protein CASSSRAPYEQYF.

This clonotype has only a few counts. This rearrangement joins TRBV20-1 to TRBJ2-1, with a tentative D call TRBD2 (6 bases). The CDR3 totals 13 residues. The V end lost 3 bases, the J end lost 4 bases, and 10 bases lay between the germline ends. Per the germline V gene, CDR1 is DFQATT and CDR2 is SNEGSKA (reference sequence). The CDR3 DNA follows: TGCAGTGCTAGTTCTAGCGCTTACAATGAGCAGTTCTTC. It translates to CSASSSAYNEQFF.

The rearrangement joins TRBV18 to TRBJ2-2, with D unclear. The CDR3 has 17 residues. In germline, CDR1 is KGHSH, CDR2 LQKENI. The V gene lost 4 bases and the J gene lost 1 base, with 16 bases spanning the gap. CDR3 coding DNA: TGTGCCAGCTCACGACCTTTTAACCGCAGGAACACCGGGGAGCTGTTTTTT. Its translation is CASSRPFNRRNTGELFF.

The J gene is TRBJ2-1, the V gene TRBV19; 11 bases match TRBD1. The length of the CDR3 is 16 residues. V lost 10 bases and J lost 6; bases outside the gene matches: 14. In germline, CDR1 is LNHDA, CDR2 SQIVND (reference sequence). Written as DNA, the CDR3 is TGTGCCACTAACGGGGACAGGGGGAAGTATGGCAATGAGCAGTTCTTC. Residues: CATNGDRGKYGNEQFF.

This clonotype has a handful of counts. This chain links TRBV18 with TRBJ2-2; TRBD2 matches at 8 bases. In germline, CDR1 is KGHSH, CDR2 LQKENI. The V gene end was trimmed by 0 bases and the J gene end by 7 bases; junction bases not matched to a gene: 10. CDR3 length: 17 amino acids. The CDR3 protein is CASSPPGGTRHLGELFF. CDR3 in DNA: TGTGCCAGCTCACCACCGGGCGGGACTAGACATCTCGGGGAGCTGTTTTTT.

The chain employs TRBV10-3 and TRBJ1-6; 11 bases are shared with TRBD1. Germline CDR1 reads ENHRY; CDR2 reads SYGVKD. The CDR3 runs 16 residues. V trimming: 2 bases; J trimming: 7 bases; junction bases outside the gene matches: 4. The CDR3, as DNA: TGTGCCATCAGTGAGAGCGGACAGGGGGCGAATTCACCCCTCCACTTT. Protein: CAISESGQGANSPLHF.

This clonotype was seen more than once but under ten times. The CDR3 sequence is CASSQETGGNEKLFF. The CDR3 DNA sequence: TGTGCCAGCAGCCAGGAGACAGGGGGGAATGAAAAACTGTTTTTT. The chain carries TRBV3-1 and TRBJ1-4; the match to TRBD1 covers 9 bases. V lost 3 bases, J lost 5 bases, and 4 bases stayed unmatched. CDR3 length: 15 amino acids. From germline, CDR1 is LGHDT and CDR2 YNNKEL (reference sequence).

This clonotype was recorded a few times. This rearrangement joins TRBV4-3 to TRBJ2-7; 7 positions agree with TRBD1. The CDR3 consists of 15 residues. With V trimmed by 0 bases and J by 3 bases, 5 bases remained unmatched. The V gene's germline CDR1 is LGHNA and CDR2 YSLEER. The chain's CDR3 is CASSQEEGGFYEQYF. The CDR3 nucleotides are TGCGCCAGCAGCCAAGAGGAAGGGGGCTTCTACGAGCAGTACTTC.

This clonotype was found many times. The chain links TRBV5-1 to TRBJ2-3, with a weak D call TRBD1 (5 bases). The CDR3 is 11 amino acids. From germline, CDR1 is SGHRS and CDR2 YFSETQ. V gave up 7 bases and J gave up 5 bases, with 8 bases separating them. CDR3 bases: TGCGCCAGCGGGGCCGGAGATACGCAGTATTTT. As protein: CASGAGDTQYF. Looking up the rest from reference TRBV5-1 and TRBJ2-3 gives the full variable domain: KAGVTQTPRYLIKTRGQQVTLSCSPISGHRSVSWYQQTPGQGLQFLFEYFSETQRNKGNFPGRFSGRQFSNSRSEMNVSTLELGDSALYLCASGAGDTQYFGPGTRLTVL.

This clonotype was seen more than once but under ten times. The chain recombines TRBV4-2 with TRBJ2-7, with 11 bases matching TRBD1. After removal of 5 bases from V and 3 bases from J, the junction contained 12 bases not matched to a gene. The germline gives CDR1 LGHNA, CDR2 YNFKEQ. This CDR3 region has 17 residues. CDR3 in DNA: TGTGCCAGCAGCAACAACGCCCGGGGGACAGGGGGCTACGAGCAGTACTTC. Amino acids: CASSNNARGTGGYEQYF.

This clonotype has only a few counts. V usage is TRBV4-3 and J usage is TRBJ2-7; perhaps TRBD1 as D (6 bases). Deletions cut 0 bases from V and 5 bases from J, with 11 bases between. Germline V lookup: CDR1 LGHNA, CDR2 YSLEER. CDR3 length: 14 amino acids. The CDR3 sequence: CASSQDRGRNEQYF. The CDR3 coding sequence is TGCGCCAGCAGCCAAGACAGGGGCAGGAACGAGCAGTACTTC.

This clonotype was detected only a few times. The V call is TRBV15, the J call TRBJ2-5; no reliable D call. Trimming stripped 0 bases from V and 5 bases from J, with 13 bases between. Germline lookup yields CDR1 LNHNV and CDR2 YYDKDF (reference sequence). The CDR3 is 15 residues long. The CDR3 coding sequence is TGTGCCACCAGCAGAGAGCCCGACCCCAGGGAGACCCAGTACTTC. This codes for CATSREPDPRETQYF.

This clonotype was detected many times. The chain has TRBV7-2 and TRBJ2-5, with D perhaps TRBD2 (5 bases). The V gene lost 5 bases and the J gene lost 7 bases, with 20 bases spanning the gap. CDR1 and CDR2 (germline): SGHTA, FQGNSA. The CDR3 is 15 amino acids. The CDR3 sequence: CASSTGTRVGGTQYF. CDR3 sequence (DNA): TGTGCCAGCAGCACTGGAACACGAGTCGGAGGGACCCAGTACTTC.